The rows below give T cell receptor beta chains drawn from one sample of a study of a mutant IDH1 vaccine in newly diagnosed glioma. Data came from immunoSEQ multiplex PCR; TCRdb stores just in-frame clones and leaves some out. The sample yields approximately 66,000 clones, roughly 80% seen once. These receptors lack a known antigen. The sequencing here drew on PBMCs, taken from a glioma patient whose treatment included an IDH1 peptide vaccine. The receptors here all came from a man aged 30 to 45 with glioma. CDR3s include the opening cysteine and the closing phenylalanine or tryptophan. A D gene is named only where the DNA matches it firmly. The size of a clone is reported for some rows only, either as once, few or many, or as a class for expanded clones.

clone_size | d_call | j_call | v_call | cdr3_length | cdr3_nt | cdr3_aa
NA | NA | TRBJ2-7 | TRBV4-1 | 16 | TGCGCCAGCAGCCAAGAGGCGGCGGGGGCCTACTACGAGCAGTACTTC | CASSQEAAGAYYEQYF
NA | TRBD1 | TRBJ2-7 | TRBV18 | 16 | TGTGCCAGCTCACCACGGCTGACAGGGGTAACCTACGAGCAGTACTTC | CASSPRLTGVTYEQYF
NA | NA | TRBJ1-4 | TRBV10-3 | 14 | TGTGCCATCAGTGATATGGGTGCTAATGAAAAACTGTTTTTT | CAISDMGANEKLFF
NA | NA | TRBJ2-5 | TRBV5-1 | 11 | TGCGCCAGCAGTCGCCAAGAGACCCAGTACTTC | CASSRQETQYF
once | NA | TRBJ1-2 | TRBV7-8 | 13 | TGTGCCAGCAGCTTAGTGGGGACCTATGGCTACACCTTC | CASSLVGTYGYTF
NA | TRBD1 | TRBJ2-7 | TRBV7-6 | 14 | TGTGCCAGCAGCTTAGAACAGGGGGATTACGAGCAGTACTTC | CASSLEQGDYEQYF
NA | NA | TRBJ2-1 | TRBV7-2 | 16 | TGTGCCAGCAGCTTATGGTCCGGGGGGCAATTCTCTGAGCAGTTCTTC | CASSLWSGGQFSEQFF
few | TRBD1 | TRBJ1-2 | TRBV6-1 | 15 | TGTGCCAGCAGTCCTGACAGGGGGCGCACCTATGGCTACACCTTC | CASSPDRGRTYGYTF
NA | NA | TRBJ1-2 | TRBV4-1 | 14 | TGCGCCAGCAACCCCTCTCAGGGAAACTATGGCTACACCTTC | CASNPSQGNYGYTF
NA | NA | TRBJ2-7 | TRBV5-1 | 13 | TGCGCCAGCAGCTCTCTGACAGTTGGCGAGCAGTACTTC | CASSSLTVGEQYF
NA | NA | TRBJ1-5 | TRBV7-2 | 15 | TGTGCCAGCAGCTTAGTCGGATATAGCAATCAGCCCCAGCATTTT | CASSLVGYSNQPQHF
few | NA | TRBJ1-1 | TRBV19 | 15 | TGTGCCAGTAGTTCAATGTTGGGAGTGCCAGCTGAAGCTTTCTTT | CASSSMLGVPAEAFF
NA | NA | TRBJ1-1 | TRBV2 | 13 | TGTGCCAGCAGTCAGGACAGTCTGACTGAAGCTTTCTTT | CASSQDSLTEAFF
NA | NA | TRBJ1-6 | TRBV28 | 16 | TGTGCCAGCAGTTTCCCGGGGAGCTCCTATAATTCACCCCTCCACTTT | CASSFPGSSYNSPLHF
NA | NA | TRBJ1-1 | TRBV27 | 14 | TGTGCCAGCAGAAAGGGGGAGTCTTTCACTGAAGCTTTCTTT | CASRKGESFTEAFF
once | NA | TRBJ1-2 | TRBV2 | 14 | TGTGCCAGCAAATCACAAGGGGCTTTATATGGCTACACCTTC | CASKSQGALYGYTF
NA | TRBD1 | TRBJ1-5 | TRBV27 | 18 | TGTGCCAGCAGTCCCGGGACAGGGGGTGGTTATAGCAATCAGCCCCAGCATTTT | CASSPGTGGGYSNQPQHF
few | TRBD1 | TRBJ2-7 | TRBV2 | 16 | TGTGCCAGCAGTGAAAGAGGTGCCAGGGGGAGAGGCGAGCAGTACTTC | CASSERGARGRGEQYF
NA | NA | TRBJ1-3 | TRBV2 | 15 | TGTGCCAGCAGTTACCCCGAGGGGGCTGGAAACACCATATATTTT | CASSYPEGAGNTIYF
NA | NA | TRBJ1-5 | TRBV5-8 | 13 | TGTGCCAGCAGCTTCCTACGGTATCAGCCCCAGCATTTT | CASSFLRYQPQHF
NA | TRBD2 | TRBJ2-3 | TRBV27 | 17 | TGTGCCAGCAGTTTAACTAGCGGGGGTCGTAGGGCAGATACGCAGTATTTT | CASSLTSGGRRADTQYF
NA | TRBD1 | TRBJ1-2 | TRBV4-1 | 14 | TGCGCCAGCAGCCAAACCAGGGGGGACTATGGCTACACCTTC | CASSQTRGDYGYTF
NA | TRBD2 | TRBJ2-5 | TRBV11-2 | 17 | TGTGCCAGCAGCTTAGGGGTTAGCGGGGGGGCCCAAGAGACCCAGTACTTC | CASSLGVSGGAQETQYF
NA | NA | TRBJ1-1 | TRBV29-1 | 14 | TGCAGCGTTGCTAGTAACAGGTGGAGCACTGAAGCTTTCTTT | CSVASNRWSTEAFF
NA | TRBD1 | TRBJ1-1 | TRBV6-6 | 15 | TGTGCCAGCAGTGGGCCGGGACAGGGTGACACTGAAGCTTTCTTT | CASSGPGQGDTEAFF
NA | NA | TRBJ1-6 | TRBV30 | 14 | TGTGCCTGGAGTGCGGGTCTAGGGAATTCACCCCTCCACTTT | CAWSAGLGNSPLHF
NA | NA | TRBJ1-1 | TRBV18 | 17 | TGTGCCAGCTCACCTTCCGCCGGGCCGGGAATGAACACTGAAGCTTTCTTT | CASSPSAGPGMNTEAFF
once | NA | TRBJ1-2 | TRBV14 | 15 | TGTGCCAGCAGCCACCAGGGGAAAACGGGCTATGGCTACACCTTC | CASSHQGKTGYGYTF
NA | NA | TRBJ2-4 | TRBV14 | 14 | TGTGCCAGCAGCTCAACCTTGGGCCTAAACATTCAGTACTTC | CASSSTLGLNIQYF
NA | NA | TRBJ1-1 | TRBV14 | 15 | TGTGCCAGCAGCCAAGAACGGGGGGCTATCACTGAAGCTTTCTTT | CASSQERGAITEAFF
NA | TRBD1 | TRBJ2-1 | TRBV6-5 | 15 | TGTGCCAGCAGTTACGACAGGGGTCGTGGCAATGAGCAGTTCTTC | CASSYDRGRGNEQFF
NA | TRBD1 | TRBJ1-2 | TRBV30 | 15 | TGTGCCTGGAGTACTCCCGGGACAGCGAACTATGGCTACACCTTC | CAWSTPGTANYGYTF
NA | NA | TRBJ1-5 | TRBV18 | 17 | TGTGCCAGCTCACCGGCCGGACGCTTGCTAGGGGATCAGCCCCAGCATTTT | CASSPAGRLLGDQPQHF
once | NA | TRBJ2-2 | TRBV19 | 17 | TGTGCCACCTCTACTTCGGGGCAGGGGAGAAGCACCGGGGAGCTGTTTTTT | CATSTSGQGRSTGELFF
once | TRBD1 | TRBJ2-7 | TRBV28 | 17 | TGTGCCAGCAGTTTAAAACTCGGACAGGGGGCATCCTACGAGCAGTACTTC | CASSLKLGQGASYEQYF
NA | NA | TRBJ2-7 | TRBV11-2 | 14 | TGTGCCAGCAGCTTTCAGGGGGGGGTCCACGAGCAGTACTTC | CASSFQGGVHEQYF
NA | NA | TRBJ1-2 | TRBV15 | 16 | TGTGCCACCAGCAGAGCCGTTGGCCCTGCAAACTATGGCTACACCTTC | CATSRAVGPANYGYTF
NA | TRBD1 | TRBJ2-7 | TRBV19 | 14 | TGTGCCACCAGACTGGGACAGGGGCTTTACGAGCAGTACTTC | CATRLGQGLYEQYF
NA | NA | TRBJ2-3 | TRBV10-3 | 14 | TGTGCCATCGGGCGGGGACCGGTGACAGATACGCAGTATTTT | CAIGRGPVTDTQYF
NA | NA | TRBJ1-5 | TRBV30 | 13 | TGTGCCTGGAGTTTCAATGTCAATCAGCCCCAGCATTTT | CAWSFNVNQPQHF
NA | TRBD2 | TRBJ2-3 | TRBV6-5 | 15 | TGTGCCAGCAGTCCTAGCGGGGTAGAGACAGATACGCAGTATTTT | CASSPSGVETDTQYF
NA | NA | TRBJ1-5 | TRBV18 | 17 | TGTGCCAGCTCACCACTAAAAGGGCAAGGGTGGAATCAGCCCCAGCATTTT | CASSPLKGQGWNQPQHF
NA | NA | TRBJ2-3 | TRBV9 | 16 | TGTGCCAGCAGCGGGGGACCGCTGGTTCGGGAAGATACGCAGTATTTT | CASSGGPLVREDTQYF
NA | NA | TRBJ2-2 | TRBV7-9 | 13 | TGTGCCAGCAGCCCGAAGCGGACCGGGGAGCTGTTTTTT | CASSPKRTGELFF